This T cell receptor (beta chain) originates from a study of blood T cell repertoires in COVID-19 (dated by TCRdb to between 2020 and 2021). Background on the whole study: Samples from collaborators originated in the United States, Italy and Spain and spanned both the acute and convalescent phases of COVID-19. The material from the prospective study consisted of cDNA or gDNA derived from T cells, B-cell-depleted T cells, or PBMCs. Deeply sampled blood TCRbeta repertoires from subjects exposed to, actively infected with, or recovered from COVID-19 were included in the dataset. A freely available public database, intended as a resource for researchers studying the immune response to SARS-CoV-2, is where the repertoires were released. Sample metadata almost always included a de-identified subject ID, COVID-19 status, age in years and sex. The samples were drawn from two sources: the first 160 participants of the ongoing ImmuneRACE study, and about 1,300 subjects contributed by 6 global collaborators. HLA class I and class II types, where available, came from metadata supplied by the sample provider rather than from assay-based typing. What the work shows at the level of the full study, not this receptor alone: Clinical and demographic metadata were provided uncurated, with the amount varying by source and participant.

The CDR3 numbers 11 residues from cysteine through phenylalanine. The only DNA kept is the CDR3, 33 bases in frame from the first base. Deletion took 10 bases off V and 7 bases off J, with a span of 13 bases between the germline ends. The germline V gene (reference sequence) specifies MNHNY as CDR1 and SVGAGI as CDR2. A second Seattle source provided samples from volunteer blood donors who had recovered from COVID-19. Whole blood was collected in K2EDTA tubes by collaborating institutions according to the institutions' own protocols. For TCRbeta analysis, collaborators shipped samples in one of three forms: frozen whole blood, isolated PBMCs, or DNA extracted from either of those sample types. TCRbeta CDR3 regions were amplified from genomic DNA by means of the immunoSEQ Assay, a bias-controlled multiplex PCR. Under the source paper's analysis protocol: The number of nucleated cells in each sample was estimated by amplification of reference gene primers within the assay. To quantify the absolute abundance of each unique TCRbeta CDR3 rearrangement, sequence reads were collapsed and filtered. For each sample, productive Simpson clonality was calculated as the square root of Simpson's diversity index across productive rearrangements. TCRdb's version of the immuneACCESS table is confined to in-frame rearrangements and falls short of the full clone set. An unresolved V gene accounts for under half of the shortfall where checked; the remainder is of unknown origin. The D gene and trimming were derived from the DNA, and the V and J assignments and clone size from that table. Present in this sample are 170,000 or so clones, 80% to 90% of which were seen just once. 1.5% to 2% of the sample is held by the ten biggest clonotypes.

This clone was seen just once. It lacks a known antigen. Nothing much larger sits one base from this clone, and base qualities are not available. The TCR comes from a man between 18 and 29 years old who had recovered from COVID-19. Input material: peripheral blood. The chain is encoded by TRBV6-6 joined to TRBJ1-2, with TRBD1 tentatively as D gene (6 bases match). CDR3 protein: CATRGGLGYTF. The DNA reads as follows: TGTGCCACCCGCGGGGGGCTTGGCTACACCTTC.